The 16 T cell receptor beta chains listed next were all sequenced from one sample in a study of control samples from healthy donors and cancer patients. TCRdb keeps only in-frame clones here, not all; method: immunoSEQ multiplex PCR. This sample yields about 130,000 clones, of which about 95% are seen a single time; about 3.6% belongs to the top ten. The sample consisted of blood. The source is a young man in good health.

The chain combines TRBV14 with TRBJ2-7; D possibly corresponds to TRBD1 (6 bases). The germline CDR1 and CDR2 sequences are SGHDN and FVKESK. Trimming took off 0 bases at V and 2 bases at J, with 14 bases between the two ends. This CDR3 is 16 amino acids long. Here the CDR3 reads CASSQDFRDTTYEQYF. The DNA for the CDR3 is TGTGCCAGCAGCCAAGATTTTAGGGACACCACCTACGAGCAGTACTTC. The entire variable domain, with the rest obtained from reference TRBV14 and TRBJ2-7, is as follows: EAGVTQFPSHSVIEKGQTVTLRCDPISGHDNLYWYRRVMGKEIKFLLHFVKESKQDESGMPNNRFLAERTGGTYSTLKVQPAELEDSGVYFCASSQDFRDTTYEQYFGPGTRLTVT.

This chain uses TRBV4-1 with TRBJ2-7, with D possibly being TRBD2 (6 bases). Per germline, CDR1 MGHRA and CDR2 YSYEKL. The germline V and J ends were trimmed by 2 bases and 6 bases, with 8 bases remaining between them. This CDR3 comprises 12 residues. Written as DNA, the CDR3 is TGCGCCAGCAGCCAAAGGGGACTCGAGCAGTACTTC. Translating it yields CASSQRGLEQYF.

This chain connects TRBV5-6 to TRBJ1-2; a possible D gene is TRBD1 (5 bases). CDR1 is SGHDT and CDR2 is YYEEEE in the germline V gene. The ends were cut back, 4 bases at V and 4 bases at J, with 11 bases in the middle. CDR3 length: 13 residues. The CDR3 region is CASSQSTGYGYTF. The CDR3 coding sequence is TGTGCCAGCAGCCAGTCTACAGGCTATGGCTACACCTTC.

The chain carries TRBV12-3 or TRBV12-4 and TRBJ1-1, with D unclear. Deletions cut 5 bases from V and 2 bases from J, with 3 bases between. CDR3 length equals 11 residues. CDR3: CASSPNTEAFF. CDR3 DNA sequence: TGTGCCAGCAGTCCTAACACTGAAGCTTTCTTT.

The CDR3 is CASSRSGAYEQYF. CDR3 sequence (DNA): TGTGCCAGTAGCCGATCGGGAGCCTACGAGCAGTACTTC. The J gene is TRBJ2-7, the V gene TRBV19, with a tentative D call TRBD2 (6 bases). The CDR3 is made up of 13 amino acids. The ends were cut back, 6 bases at V and 2 bases at J, with 11 bases in the middle. Looked up from germline, CDR1 is LNHDA and CDR2 is SQIVND (reference sequence).

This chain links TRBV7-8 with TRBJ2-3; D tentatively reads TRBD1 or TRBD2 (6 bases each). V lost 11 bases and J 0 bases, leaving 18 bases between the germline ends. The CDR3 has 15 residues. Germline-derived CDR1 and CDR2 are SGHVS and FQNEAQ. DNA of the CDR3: TGTGCCCACTGGCGGGAAGGGGGTAGCACAGATACGCAGTATTTT. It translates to CAHWREGGSTDTQYF.

This CDR3 reads CASSLLRTGGTAGYTF. DNA for the CDR3: TGTGCCAGCAGTCTCCTTCGGACAGGGGGCACGGCTGGCTACACCTTC. The rearrangement joins TRBV28 to TRBJ1-2; 11 bases map to TRBD1. The germline CDR1 and CDR2 sequences are MDHEN and SYDVKM. The trim removed 5 bases at V and 7 bases at J, leaving 12 bases unmatched. There are 16 residues in the CDR3.

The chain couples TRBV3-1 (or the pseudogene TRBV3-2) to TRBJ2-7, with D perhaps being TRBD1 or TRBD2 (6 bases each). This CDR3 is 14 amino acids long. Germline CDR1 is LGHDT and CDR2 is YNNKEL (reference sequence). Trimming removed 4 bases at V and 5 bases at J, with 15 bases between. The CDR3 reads CASSRAEGGDEQYF. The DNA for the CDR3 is TGTGCCAGCAGCCGGGCCGAGGGGGGTGACGAGCAGTACTTC.

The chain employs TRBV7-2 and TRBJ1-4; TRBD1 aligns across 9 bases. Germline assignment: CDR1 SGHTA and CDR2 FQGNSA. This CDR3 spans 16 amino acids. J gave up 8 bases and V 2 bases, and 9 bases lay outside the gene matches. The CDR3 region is CASSLTGTGKAEKLFF. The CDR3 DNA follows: TGTGCCAGCAGCTTAACAGGGACAGGGAAGGCCGAAAAACTGTTTTTT.

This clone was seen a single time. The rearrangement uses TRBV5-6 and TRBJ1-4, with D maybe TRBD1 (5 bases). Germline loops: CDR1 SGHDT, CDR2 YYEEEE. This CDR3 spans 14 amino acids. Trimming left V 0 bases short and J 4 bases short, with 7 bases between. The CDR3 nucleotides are TGTGCCAGCAGCTTGGCAGGGTTTAATGAAAAACTGTTTTTT. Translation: CASSLAGFNEKLFF. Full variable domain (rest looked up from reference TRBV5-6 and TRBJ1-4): DAGVTQSPTHLIKTRGQQVTLRCSPKSGHDTVSWYQQALGQGPQFIFQYYEEEERQRGNFPDRFSGHQFPNYSSELNVNALLLGDSALYLCASSLAGFNEKLFFGSGTQLSVL.

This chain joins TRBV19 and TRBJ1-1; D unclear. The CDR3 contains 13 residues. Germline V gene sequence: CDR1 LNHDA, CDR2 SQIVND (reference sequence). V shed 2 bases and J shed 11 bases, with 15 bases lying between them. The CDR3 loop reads CASSISQDGGAFF. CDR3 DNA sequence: TGTGCCAGTAGTATAAGTCAGGACGGCGGGGCTTTCTTT.

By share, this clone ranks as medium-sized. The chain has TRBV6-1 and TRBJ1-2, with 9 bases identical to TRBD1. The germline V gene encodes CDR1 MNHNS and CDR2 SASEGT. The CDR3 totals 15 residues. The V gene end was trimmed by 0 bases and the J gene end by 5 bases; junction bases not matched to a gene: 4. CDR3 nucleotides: TGTGCCAGCAGTGAAGCGCCGACAGGGGGGTATGGCTACACCTTC. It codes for CASSEAPTGGYGYTF.

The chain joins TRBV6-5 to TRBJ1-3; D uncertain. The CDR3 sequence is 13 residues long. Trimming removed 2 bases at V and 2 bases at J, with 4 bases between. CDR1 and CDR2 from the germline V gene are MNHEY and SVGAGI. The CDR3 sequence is CASSYDAGNTIYF. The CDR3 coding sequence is TGTGCCAGCAGTTACGACGCTGGAAACACCATATATTTT.

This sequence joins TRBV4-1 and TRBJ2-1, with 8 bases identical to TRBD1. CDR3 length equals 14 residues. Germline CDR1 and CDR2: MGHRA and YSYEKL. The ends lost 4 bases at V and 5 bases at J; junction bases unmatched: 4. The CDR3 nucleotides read TGCGCCAGCAGCCTGAGGGGACAGGACAATGAGCAGTTCTTC. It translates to CASSLRGQDNEQFF.

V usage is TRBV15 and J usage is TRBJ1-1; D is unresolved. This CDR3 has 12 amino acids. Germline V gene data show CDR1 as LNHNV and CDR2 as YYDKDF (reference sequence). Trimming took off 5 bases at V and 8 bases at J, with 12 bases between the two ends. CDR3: CATSLMRREAFF. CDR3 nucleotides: TGTGCCACCAGCCTTATGAGGAGGGAAGCTTTCTTT.

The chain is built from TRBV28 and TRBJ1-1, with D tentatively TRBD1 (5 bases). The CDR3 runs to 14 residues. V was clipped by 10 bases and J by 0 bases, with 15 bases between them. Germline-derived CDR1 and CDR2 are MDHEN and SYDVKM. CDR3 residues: CAINGGSLNTEAFF. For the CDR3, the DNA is TGTGCCATCAACGGGGGGTCTCTGAACACTGAAGCTTTCTTT.